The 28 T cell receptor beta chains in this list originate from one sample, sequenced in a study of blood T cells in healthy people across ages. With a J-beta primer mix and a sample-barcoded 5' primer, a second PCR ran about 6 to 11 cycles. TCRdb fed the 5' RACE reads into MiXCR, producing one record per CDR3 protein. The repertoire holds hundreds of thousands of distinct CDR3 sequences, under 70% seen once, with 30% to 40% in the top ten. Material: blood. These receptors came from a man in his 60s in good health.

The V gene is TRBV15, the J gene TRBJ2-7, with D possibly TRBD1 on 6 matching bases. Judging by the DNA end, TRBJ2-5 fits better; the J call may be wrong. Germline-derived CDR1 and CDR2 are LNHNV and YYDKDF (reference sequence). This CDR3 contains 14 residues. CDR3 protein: CATSRDTQGETQYF. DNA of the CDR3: TGTGCCACCAGCAGAGATACACAGGGAGAGACCCAGTACTTC.

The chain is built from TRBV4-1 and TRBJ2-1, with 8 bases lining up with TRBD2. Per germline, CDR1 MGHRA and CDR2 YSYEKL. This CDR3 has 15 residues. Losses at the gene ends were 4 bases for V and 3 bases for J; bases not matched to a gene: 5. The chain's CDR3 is CASSPTGGRYNEQFF. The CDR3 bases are TGCGCCAGCAGCCCCACGGGGGGGCGCTACAATGAGCAGTTCTTC.

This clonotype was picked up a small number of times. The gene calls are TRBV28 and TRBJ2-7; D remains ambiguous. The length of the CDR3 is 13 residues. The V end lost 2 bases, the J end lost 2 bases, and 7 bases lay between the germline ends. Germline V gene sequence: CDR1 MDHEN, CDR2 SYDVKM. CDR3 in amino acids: CASSLPQTYEQYF. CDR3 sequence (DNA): TGTGCCAGCAGTTTACCTCAGACCTACGAGCAGTACTTC.

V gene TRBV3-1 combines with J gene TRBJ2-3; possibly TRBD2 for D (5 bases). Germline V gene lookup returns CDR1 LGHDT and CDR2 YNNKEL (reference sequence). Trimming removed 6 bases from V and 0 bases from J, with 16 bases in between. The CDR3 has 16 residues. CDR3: CASRDERLRSTDTQYF. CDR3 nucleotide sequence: TGTGCCAGCAGGGACGAGCGGCTGCGTAGCACAGATACGCAGTATTTT.

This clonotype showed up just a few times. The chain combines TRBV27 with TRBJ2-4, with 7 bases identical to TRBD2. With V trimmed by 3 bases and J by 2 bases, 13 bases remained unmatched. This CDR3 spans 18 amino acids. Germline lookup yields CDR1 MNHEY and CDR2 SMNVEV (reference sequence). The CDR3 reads CASSFIGGIEVPKNIQYF. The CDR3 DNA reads TGTGCCAGCAGTTTCATCGGGGGGATCGAGGTCCCCAAAAACATTCAGTACTTC.

As DNA, the CDR3 is TGTGCCAGCAGTTACTCGTTAAGCGGGGCCTACACAGATACGCAGTATTTT. It codes for CASSYSLSGAYTDTQYF. The chain employs TRBV6-5 and TRBJ2-3; TRBD2 matches 7 bases. V shed 0 bases and J 2 bases; nucleotides not matched to a gene: 8. The CDR3 is 17 residues long. Germline V CDR1 and CDR2: MNHEY, SVGAGI.

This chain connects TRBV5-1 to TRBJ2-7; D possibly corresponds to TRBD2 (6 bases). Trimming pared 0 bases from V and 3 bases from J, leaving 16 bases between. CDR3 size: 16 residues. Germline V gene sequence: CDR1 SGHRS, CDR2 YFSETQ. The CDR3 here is CASSLGTGEFLYEQYF. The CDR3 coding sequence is TGCGCCAGCAGCTTGGGGACGGGAGAATTCCTCTACGAGCAGTACTTC.

CDR3 DNA sequence: TGCAGTGCTAGACTGGACAGGGGCTCCTACGAGCAGTACTTC. Protein: CSARLDRGSYEQYF. The V call is TRBV20-1, the J call TRBJ2-7; TRBD1 agrees at 9 bases. The CDR3 consists of 14 residues. Germline CDR1 reads DFQATT; CDR2 reads SNEGSKA (reference sequence). J was trimmed by 0 bases and V by 2 bases; bases with no gene match: 2.

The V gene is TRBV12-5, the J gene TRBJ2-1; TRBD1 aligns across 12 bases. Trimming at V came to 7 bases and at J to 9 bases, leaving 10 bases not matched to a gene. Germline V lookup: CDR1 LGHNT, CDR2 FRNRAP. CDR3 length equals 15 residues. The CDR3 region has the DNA TGTGCTAGTGCCCCGGGGACAGGGGGCAGGGGTGAGCAGTTCTTC. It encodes CASAPGTGGRGEQFF.

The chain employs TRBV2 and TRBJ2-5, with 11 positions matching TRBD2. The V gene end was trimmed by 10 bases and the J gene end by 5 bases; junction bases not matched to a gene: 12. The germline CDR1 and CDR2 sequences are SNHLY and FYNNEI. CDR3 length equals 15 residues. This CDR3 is CATFRASGGQETQYF. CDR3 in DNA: TGTGCCACCTTTCGGGCTAGCGGGGGGCAGGAGACCCAGTACTTC. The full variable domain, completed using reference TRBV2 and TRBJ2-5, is EPEVTQTPSHQVTQMGQEVILRCVPISNHLYFYWYRQILGQKVEFLVSFYNNEISEKSEIFDDQFSVERPDGSNFTLKIRSTKLEDSAMYFCATFRASGGQETQYFGPGTRLLVL.

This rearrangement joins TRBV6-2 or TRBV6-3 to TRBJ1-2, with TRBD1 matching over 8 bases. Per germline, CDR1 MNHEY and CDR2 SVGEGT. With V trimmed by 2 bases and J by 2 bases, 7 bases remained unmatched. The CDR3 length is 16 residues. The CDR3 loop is CASSYVTGETNYGYTF. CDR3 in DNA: TGTGCCAGCAGTTACGTGACAGGGGAAACAAACTATGGCTACACCTTC.

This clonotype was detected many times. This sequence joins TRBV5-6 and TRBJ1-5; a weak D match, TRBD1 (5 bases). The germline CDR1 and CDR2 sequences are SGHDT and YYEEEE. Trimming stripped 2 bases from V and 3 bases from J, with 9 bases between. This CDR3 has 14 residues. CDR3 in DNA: TGTGCCAGCAGCTTCGGGGGTAACAATCAGCCCCAGCATTTT. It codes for CASSFGGNNQPQHF.

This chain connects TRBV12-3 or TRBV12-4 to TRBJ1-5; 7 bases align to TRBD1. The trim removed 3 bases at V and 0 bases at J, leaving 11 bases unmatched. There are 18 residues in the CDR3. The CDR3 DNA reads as TGTGCCAGCAGTTTTAGGGACAGCGAGTATATTAGCAATCAGCCCCAGCATTTT. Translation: CASSFRDSEYISNQPQHF.

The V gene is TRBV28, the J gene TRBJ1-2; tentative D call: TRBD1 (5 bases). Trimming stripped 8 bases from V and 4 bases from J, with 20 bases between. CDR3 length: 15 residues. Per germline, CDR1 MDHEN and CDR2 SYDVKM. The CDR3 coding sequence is TGTGCCAGCCATCCAATGGGGCAGAACTTCTATGGCTACACCTTC. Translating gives CASHPMGQNFYGYTF.

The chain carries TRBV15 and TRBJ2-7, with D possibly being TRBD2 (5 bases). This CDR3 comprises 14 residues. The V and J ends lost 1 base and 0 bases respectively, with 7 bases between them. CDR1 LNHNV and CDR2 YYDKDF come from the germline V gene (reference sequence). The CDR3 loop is CATSRVRGSYEQYF. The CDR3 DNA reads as TGTGCCACCAGCAGAGTACGGGGCTCCTACGAGCAGTACTTC.

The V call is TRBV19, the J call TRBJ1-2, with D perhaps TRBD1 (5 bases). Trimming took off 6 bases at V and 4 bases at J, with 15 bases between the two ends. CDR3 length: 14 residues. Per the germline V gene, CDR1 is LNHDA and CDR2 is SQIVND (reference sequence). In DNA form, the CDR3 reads TGTGCCAGTAGCGGCCAGGGACTCTTCTATGGCTACACCTTC. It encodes CASSGQGLFYGYTF.

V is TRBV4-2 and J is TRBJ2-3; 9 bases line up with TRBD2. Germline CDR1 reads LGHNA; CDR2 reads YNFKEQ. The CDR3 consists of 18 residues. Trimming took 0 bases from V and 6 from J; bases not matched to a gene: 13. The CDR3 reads CASSQEGSGGGAVDTQYF. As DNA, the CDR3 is TGTGCCAGCAGCCAAGAGGGTAGCGGCGGGGGGGCCGTCGATACGCAGTATTTT.

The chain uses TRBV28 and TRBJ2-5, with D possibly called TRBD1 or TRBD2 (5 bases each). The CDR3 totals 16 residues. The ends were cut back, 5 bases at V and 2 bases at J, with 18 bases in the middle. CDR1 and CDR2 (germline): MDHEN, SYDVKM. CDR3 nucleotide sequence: TGTGCCAGCAGTCTCAGTTCCGGGACGGGGCAAGAGACCCAGTACTTC. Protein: CASSLSSGTGQETQYF.

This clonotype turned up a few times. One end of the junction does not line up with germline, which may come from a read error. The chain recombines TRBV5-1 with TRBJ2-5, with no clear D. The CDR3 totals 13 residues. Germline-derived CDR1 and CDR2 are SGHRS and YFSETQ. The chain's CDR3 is CASSPDNQETQYF. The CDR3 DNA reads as TGTGCCAGCTCACCAGACAACCAAGAGACCCAGTACTTC.

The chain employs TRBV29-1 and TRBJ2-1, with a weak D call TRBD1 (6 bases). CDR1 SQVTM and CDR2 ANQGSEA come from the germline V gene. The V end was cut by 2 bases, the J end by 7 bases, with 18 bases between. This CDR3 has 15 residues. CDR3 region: CSVEIGQGIGNEQFF. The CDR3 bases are TGCAGCGTTGAAATCGGCCAGGGGATAGGAAATGAGCAGTTCTTC.

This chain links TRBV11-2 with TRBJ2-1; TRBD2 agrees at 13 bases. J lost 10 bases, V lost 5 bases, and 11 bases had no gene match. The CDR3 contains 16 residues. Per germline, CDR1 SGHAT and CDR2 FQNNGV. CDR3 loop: CASSLGLAGKHYEQFF. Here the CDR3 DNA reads TGTGCCAGCAGCCTGGGACTAGCGGGAAAACACTACGAGCAGTTCTTC. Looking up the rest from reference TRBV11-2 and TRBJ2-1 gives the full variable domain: EAGVAQSPRYKIIEKRQSVAFWCNPISGHATLYWYQQILGQGPKLLIQFQNNGVVDDSQLPKDRFSAERLKGVDSTLKIQPAKLEDSAVYLCASSLGLAGKHYEQFFGPGTRLTVL.

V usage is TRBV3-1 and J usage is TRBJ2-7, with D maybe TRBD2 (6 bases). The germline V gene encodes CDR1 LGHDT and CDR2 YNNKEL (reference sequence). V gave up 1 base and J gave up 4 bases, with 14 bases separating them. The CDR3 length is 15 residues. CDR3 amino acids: CASSQGSSAGYEQYF. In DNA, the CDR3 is TGTGCCAGCAGCCAAGGTTCCTCTGCGGGGTACGAGCAGTACTTC.

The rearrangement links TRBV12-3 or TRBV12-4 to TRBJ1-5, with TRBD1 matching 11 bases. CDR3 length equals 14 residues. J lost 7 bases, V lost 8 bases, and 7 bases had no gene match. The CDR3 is CASLDRGQGQPQHF. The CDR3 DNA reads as TGTGCCAGCCTGGACAGGGGGCAGGGGCAGCCCCAGCATTTT.

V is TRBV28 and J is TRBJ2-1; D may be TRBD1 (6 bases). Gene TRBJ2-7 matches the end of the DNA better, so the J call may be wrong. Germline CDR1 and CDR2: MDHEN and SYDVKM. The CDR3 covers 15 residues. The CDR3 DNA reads TGTGCCAGCAACCTCCCTACCAGGGACACCTACGAGCAGTACTTC. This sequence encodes CASNLPTRDTYEQYF.

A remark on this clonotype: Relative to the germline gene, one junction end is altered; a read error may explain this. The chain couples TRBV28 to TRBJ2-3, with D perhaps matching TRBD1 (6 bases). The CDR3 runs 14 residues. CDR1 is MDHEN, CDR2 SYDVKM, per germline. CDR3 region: CAGSWSTGTDTQYF. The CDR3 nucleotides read TGTGCCGGCAGTTGGTCAACAGGGACAGATACGCAGTATTTT.

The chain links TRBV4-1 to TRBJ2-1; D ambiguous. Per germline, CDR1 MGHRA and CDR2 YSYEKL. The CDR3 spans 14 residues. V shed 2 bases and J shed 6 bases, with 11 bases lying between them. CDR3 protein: CASSQPVTLNEQFF. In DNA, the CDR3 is TGCGCCAGCAGCCAACCCGTCACCCTCAATGAGCAGTTCTTC.

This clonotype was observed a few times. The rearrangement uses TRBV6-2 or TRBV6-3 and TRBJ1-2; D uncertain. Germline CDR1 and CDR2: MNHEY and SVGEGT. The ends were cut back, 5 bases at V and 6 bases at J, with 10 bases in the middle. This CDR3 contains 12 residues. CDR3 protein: CASSQDGNGYTF. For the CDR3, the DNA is TGTGCCAGCAGTCAGGACGGGAATGGCTACACCTTC.

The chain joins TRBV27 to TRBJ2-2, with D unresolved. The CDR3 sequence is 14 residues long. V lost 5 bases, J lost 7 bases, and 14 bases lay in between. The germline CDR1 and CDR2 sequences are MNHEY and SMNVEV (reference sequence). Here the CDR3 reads CASSALSLGGELFF. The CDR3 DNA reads TGTGCCAGCAGTGCCCTATCTCTGGGCGGGGAGCTGTTTTTT.